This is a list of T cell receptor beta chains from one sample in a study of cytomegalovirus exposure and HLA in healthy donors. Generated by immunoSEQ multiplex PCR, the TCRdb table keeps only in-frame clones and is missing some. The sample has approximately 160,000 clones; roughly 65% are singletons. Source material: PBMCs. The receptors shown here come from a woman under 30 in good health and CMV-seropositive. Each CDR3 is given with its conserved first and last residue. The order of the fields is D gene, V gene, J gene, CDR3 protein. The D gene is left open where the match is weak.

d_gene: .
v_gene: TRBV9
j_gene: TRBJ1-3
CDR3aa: CASSVGGEPYSGNTIYF

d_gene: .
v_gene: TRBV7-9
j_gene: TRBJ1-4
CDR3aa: CASSLRQDLNEKLFF

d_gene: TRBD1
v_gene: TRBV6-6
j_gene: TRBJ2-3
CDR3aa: CASSYLGGRDTQYF

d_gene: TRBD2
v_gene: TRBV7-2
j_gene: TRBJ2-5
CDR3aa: CASSLGWLAGNQETQYF

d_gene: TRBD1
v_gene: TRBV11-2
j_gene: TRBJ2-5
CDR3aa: CASSQDRVEETQYF

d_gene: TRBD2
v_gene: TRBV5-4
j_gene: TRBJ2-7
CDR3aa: CASSLGGEGYHEQYF

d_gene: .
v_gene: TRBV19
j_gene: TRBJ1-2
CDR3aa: CASTIDSYGYTF

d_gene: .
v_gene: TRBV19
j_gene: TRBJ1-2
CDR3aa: CASSLTNYGYTF

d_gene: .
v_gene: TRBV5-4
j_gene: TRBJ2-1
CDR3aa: CASSPTAVPNEQFF

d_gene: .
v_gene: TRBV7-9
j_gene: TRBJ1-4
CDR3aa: CASSLPKDSQNEKLFF

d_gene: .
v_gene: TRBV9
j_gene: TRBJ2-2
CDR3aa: CASSGQGGTANTGELFF

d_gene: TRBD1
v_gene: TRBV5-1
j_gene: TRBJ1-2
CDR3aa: CASTTGGNYGYTF

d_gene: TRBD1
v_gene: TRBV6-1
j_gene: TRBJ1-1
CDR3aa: CASNYPKVGQTEAFF

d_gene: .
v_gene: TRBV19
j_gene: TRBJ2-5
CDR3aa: CASSTKTRGETQYF

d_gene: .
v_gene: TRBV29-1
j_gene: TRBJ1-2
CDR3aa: CSVDGFSGYYGYTF

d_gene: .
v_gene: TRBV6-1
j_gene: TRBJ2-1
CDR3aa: CASSEPGGTYNEQFF

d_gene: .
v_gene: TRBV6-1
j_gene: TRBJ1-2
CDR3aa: CASSSPSLAGGGYTF

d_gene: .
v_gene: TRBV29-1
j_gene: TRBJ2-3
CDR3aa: CSELDTDTQYF

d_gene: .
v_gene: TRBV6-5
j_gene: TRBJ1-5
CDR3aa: CAPDTNQPQHF

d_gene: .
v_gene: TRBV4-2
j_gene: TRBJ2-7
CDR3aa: CASSSPGTLGGIYEQYF

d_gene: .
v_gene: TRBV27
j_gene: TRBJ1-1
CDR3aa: CASSLGRRNTEAFF

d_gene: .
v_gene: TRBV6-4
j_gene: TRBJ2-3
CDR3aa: CASSDSERDTQYF

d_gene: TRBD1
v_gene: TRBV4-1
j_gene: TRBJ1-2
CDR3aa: CASSQDPGQSYGYTF

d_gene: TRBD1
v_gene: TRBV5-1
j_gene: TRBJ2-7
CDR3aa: CASSGQGFSYEQYF

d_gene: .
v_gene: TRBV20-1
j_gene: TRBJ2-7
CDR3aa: CSASPTYEQYF

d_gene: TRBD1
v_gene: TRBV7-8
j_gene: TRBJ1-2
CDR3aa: CASSVGQGYGYTF

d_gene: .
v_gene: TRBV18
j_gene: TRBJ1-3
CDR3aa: CASSPRHPVGNTIYF

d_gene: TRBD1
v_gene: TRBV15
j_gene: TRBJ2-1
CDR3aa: CATSILSVATGAYNEQFF

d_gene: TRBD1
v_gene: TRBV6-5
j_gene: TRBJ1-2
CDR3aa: CASSYGQGDGYTF

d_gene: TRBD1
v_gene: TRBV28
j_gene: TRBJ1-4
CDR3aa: CASSSMDRTPNEKLFF

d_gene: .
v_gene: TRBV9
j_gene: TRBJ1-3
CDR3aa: CASKETDNSNTIYF

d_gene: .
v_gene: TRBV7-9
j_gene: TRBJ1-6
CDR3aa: CASSSPLGGSSYNSPLHF

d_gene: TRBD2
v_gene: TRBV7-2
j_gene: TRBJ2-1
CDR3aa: CASSGTSVYNEQFF

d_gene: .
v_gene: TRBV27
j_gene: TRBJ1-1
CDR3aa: CASSLQGLWNTEAFF

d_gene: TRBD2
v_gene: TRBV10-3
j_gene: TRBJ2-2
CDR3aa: CAIQWGGSGELFF

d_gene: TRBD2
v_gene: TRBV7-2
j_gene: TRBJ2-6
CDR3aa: CASSFGGGSGANVLTF

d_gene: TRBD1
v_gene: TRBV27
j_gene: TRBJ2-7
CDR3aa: CASSSLGSPGGFYEQYF

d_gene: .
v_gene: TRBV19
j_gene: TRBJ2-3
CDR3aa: CASSIFQKETQYF

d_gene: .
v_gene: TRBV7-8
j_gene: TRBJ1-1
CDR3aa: CASSLFWANTEAFF

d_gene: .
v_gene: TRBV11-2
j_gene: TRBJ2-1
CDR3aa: CASSSSNSYNEQFF

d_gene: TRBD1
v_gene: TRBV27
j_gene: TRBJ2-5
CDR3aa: CASSSMRGDRRETQYF

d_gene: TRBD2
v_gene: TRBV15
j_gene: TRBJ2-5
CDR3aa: CATSSRLAEETQYF

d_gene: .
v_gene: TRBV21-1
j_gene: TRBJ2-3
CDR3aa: CASSGGLELSGDTQYF

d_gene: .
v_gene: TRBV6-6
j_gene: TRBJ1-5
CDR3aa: CASSRFGQPQHF

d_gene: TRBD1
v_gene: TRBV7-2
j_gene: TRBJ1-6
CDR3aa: CASSLVTGGGSPLHF

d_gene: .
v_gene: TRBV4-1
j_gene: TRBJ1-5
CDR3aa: CASSHERGAGQPQHF